One and the same sample provided the 29 T cell receptor beta chains below, sequenced in a study of blood T cell repertoires in COVID-19. Generated by immunoSEQ multiplex PCR, the TCRdb table keeps only in-frame clones and is missing some. This table holds 160,000 or so clones, around 91% found once. Sequenced input: peripheral blood. The receptors were gathered from a woman aged 35 to 49 with acute or convalescent COVID-19.

The chain couples TRBV10-2 to TRBJ1-6; D is perhaps TRBD1 (5 bases). The CDR3 runs 17 residues. V gave up 3 bases and J gave up 0 bases, with 12 bases separating them. CDR1 and CDR2 from the germline V gene are WSHSY and SAAADI. The CDR3 DNA sequence: TGCGCCAGCAGTGATTGGCGACAGTTCTCCTATAATTCACCCCTCCACTTT. Protein: CASSDWRQFSYNSPLHF.

In its sample, this clone was seen once. The chain employs TRBV4-1 and TRBJ2-7; 7 bases map to TRBD1. This CDR3 spans 18 amino acids. The J segment lost 3 bases and the V segment lost 0 bases, leaving 14 bases of the junction unmatched. Germline V gene data show CDR1 as MGHRA and CDR2 as YSYEKL. The DNA for the CDR3 is TGCGCCAGCAGCCAAGATCATGAATCCCGGGACAGATTCTACGAGCAGTACTTC. It encodes CASSQDHESRDRFYEQYF.

The chain has TRBV28 and TRBJ1-2, with D tentatively TRBD1 (5 bases). The CDR3 sequence is 12 residues long. V lost 7 bases to trimming and J lost 6 bases, with 12 bases between them. Germline CDR1 MDHEN, CDR2 SYDVKM. CDR3: CASTWGGDGYTF. The CDR3 DNA reads TGTGCCAGCACCTGGGGGGGGGATGGCTACACCTTC.

V usage is TRBV5-4 and J usage is TRBJ2-1, with D possibly TRBD1 on 6 matching bases. The CDR3 totals 17 residues. Germline V gene data show CDR1 as SGHNT and CDR2 as YYREEE (reference sequence). V lost 0 bases, J lost 3 bases, and 16 bases lay in between. The CDR3 reads CASSLAPLGGVYNEQFF. As DNA, the CDR3 is TGTGCCAGCAGCTTGGCCCCTTTAGGGGGAGTCTACAATGAGCAGTTCTTC.

This chain connects TRBV19 to TRBJ2-1; 7 bases agree with TRBD2. Germline trimming cut 5 bases from V and 6 bases from J; bases unmatched to any gene: 16. Germline V gene sequence: CDR1 LNHDA, CDR2 SQIVND (reference sequence). This CDR3 region has 17 residues. CDR3 residues: CASSALKLAVEVNEQFF. In DNA, the CDR3 is TGTGCCAGTAGTGCCCTGAAGCTAGCGGTTGAAGTCAATGAGCAGTTCTTC.

The V call is TRBV7-9, the J call TRBJ1-3, with no clear D. There are 12 residues in the CDR3. The V and J ends lost 6 bases and 4 bases respectively, with 7 bases between them. The germline V gene encodes CDR1 SEHNR and CDR2 FQNEAQ (reference sequence). CDR3 residues: CASSKSGNTIYF. The CDR3 DNA follows: TGTGCCAGCAGTAAATCCGGAAACACCATATATTTT.

The chain employs TRBV11-3 and TRBJ2-1, with D possibly TRBD1 on 6 matching bases. Trimming shortened V by 5 bases and J by 8 bases, and 7 bases separated the two germline ends. Per germline, CDR1 SGHNT and CDR2 YENEEA. There are 11 residues in the CDR3. Here the CDR3 reads CASSQGYEQFF. The CDR3 DNA sequence: TGTGCCAGCAGCCAGGGGTATGAGCAGTTCTTC.

The rearrangement uses TRBV3-1 (or the pseudogene TRBV3-2) and TRBJ2-1, with 7 bases lining up with TRBD2. CDR1 is LGHDT and CDR2 is YNNKEL in the germline V gene (reference sequence). CDR3 length: 16 amino acids. Losses at the gene ends were 1 base for V and 8 bases for J; bases not matched to a gene: 11. As DNA, the CDR3 is TGTGCCAGCAGCCAAGCAAACCGGGACTACTTCGATGAGCAGTTCTTC. This sequence encodes CASSQANRDYFDEQFF.

This clone has a handful of counts. V usage is TRBV4-1 and J usage is TRBJ2-1, with 9 bases aligning to TRBD1. Germline assignment: CDR1 MGHRA and CDR2 YSYEKL. This CDR3 is 19 amino acids long. V was pared by 1 base and J by 1 base, with 11 bases of the junction left unmatched. The chain's CDR3 is CASSQGTGVLLVSYNEQFF. In DNA form, the CDR3 reads TGCGCCAGCAGCCAAGGGACAGGGGTTCTTTTAGTGTCCTACAATGAGCAGTTCTTC.

The CDR3 coding sequence is TGTGCCTGGAGTGCTAGGGACAGAAACTCTGGAAACACCATATATTTT. Encoded protein: CAWSARDRNSGNTIYF. This chain links TRBV30 with TRBJ1-3, with 7 bases lining up with TRBD1. Unmatched junction bases numbered 6, after V lost 1 base and J lost 0 bases. This CDR3 has 16 amino acids. The germline CDR1 and CDR2 sequences are GTSNPN and SVGIG (reference sequence).

The chain employs TRBV5-1 and TRBJ2-1, with D maybe TRBD2 (6 bases). This CDR3 is built from 18 residues. CDR1 SGHRS and CDR2 YFSETQ come from the germline V gene. V was trimmed by 1 base and J by 1 base, leaving 18 bases between them. The CDR3 sequence is CASSLPEGGSSSYNEQFF. The CDR3 DNA is TGCGCCAGCAGCTTGCCGGAGGGCGGCTCATCGTCCTACAATGAGCAGTTCTTC. Full variable domain (missing parts from reference TRBV5-1 and TRBJ2-1): KAGVTQTPRYLIKTRGQQVTLSCSPISGHRSVSWYQQTPGQGLQFLFEYFSETQRNKGNFPGRFSGRQFSNSRSEMNVSTLELGDSALYLCASSLPEGGSSSYNEQFFGPGTRLTVL.

The chain carries TRBV5-5 and TRBJ1-2, with D perhaps TRBD1 (6 bases). The CDR3 runs 16 residues. Trimming pared 4 bases from V and 4 bases from J, leaving 20 bases between. Per the germline V gene, CDR1 is SGHKS and CDR2 is YYEKEE (reference sequence). The CDR3 is CASSTEPGHQFYGYTF. The CDR3 coding sequence is TGTGCCAGCAGCACAGAGCCGGGACACCAGTTCTATGGCTACACCTTC.

The rearrangement links TRBV6-6 to TRBJ1-6, with TRBD1 as a possible D gene (6 bases). The germline CDR1 and CDR2 sequences are MNHNY and SVGAGI (reference sequence). The V end was cut by 8 bases, the J end by 8 bases, with 16 bases between. CDR3 length: 14 residues. The CDR3, as DNA: TGTGCCAGCCACAATGGACAGCAGCATTCACCCCTCCACTTT. This sequence encodes CASHNGQQHSPLHF.

The chain couples TRBV11-3 to TRBJ1-6; the D gene is possibly TRBD1 (6 bases). The CDR3 has 14 amino acids. V lost 3 bases and J lost 5, with 8 bases in between. Germline CDR1 SGHNT, CDR2 YENEEA. The CDR3 sequence is CASSLNRDNSPLHF. The CDR3 DNA reads as TGTGCCAGCAGCTTGAACAGGGATAATTCACCCCTCCACTTT.

This chain joins TRBV11-3 and TRBJ2-7; tentative D call: TRBD1 (5 bases). Germline CDR1 SGHNT, CDR2 YENEEA. This CDR3 is built from 13 residues. With 0 bases removed from V and 3 bases from J, the gap between germline ends came to 6 bases. CDR3 amino acids: CASSLDRVYEQYF. DNA for the CDR3: TGTGCCAGCAGCTTAGACAGGGTCTACGAGCAGTACTTC.

The chain joins TRBV21-1 to TRBJ2-7; the table's D call of TRBD2 was not tested on the DNA. TRBV21-1 is noted as a pseudogene. This CDR3 comprises 9 residues. The CDR3 nucleotides are TGTGCCAGCAGCACGGGGCAGTACTTC. Amino acids: CASSTGQYF.

The chain couples TRBV3-1 (or the pseudogene TRBV3-2) to TRBJ2-3, with 11 nucleotides matching TRBD2. The CDR3 extends over 17 amino acids. Germline loops: CDR1 LGHDT, CDR2 YNNKEL (reference sequence). The V segment lost 3 bases and the J segment 8 bases; nucleotides outside the gene matches: 13. Here the CDR3 reads CASSQGVASGGLGTQYF. CDR3 nucleotides: TGTGCCAGCAGCCAGGGAGTCGCTAGCGGGGGGCTTGGTACGCAGTATTTT.

The chain uses TRBV24-1 and TRBJ1-4; perhaps TRBD1 as D (6 bases). V was trimmed by 4 bases and J by 4 bases, leaving 12 bases between them. CDR1 is KGHDR and CDR2 is SFDVKD in the germline V gene. The CDR3 spans 15 residues. The chain's CDR3 is CATSDRTVFNEKLFF. The CDR3 DNA sequence: TGTGCCACCAGTGACCGGACAGTCTTTAATGAAAAACTGTTTTTT.

This chain joins TRBV11-3 and TRBJ1-1; unclear D gene. Germline V CDR1 and CDR2: SGHNT, YENEEA. Trimming removed 3 bases from V and 1 base from J, with 6 bases in between. The CDR3 has 13 amino acids. The CDR3 protein is CASSFGENTEAFF. CDR3 in DNA: TGTGCCAGCAGCTTCGGGGAGAACACTGAAGCTTTCTTT.

The chain recombines TRBV6-5 with TRBJ1-5; 7 nucleotides match TRBD1. With 0 bases clipped from V and 5 bases from J, the junction kept 4 bases outside the gene matches. CDR1 is MNHEY and CDR2 is SVGAGI in the germline V gene. The CDR3 sequence is 15 residues long. The CDR3, as DNA: TGTGCCAGCAGTTACTCGAGGGGGCGGGATCAGCCCCAGCATTTT. Protein product: CASSYSRGRDQPQHF.

This chain's CDR3 is CASSRGTGLLSYNEQFF. The CDR3 nucleotides read TGTGCCAGCAGCCGAGGGACAGGCCTCCTCTCCTACAATGAGCAGTTCTTC. The chain carries TRBV3-1 (or the pseudogene TRBV3-2) and TRBJ2-1; 8 nucleotides line up with TRBD1. The V gene end was trimmed by 4 bases and the J gene end by 0 bases; junction bases not matched to a gene: 8. Per germline, CDR1 LGHDT and CDR2 YNNKEL (reference sequence). There are 17 residues in the CDR3.

This CDR3 reads CASRHPGQGSYEQYF. DNA for the CDR3: TGTGCAAGTCGCCACCCGGGACAGGGCTCCTACGAGCAGTACTTC. The chain joins TRBV12-2 to TRBJ2-7; the table's D gene call, TRBD1, was not cross checked with the DNA. TRBV12-2 is a recognized pseudogene. CDR3 length equals 15 residues.

This chain links TRBV12-3 or TRBV12-4 with TRBJ1-2, with D possibly being TRBD1 (5 bases). V was trimmed by 6 bases and J by 5 bases, leaving 13 bases between them. The CDR3 sequence is 13 residues long. The CDR3 protein is CASSKTEGYGYTF. The CDR3 DNA sequence: TGTGCCAGCAGCAAGACAGAAGGGTATGGCTACACCTTC.

The chain has TRBV19 and TRBJ2-1, with 8 bases lining up with TRBD1. This CDR3 has 15 residues. The V segment lost 4 bases and the J segment 3 bases; nucleotides outside the gene matches: 5. CDR1 and CDR2 (germline): LNHDA, SQIVND (reference sequence). The DNA of the CDR3 is TGTGCCAGTAGTACCGGGACAGGCAACTACAATGAGCAGTTCTTC. Protein product: CASSTGTGNYNEQFF.

This chain links TRBV10-3 with TRBJ1-2, with 12 bases fitting TRBD1. Germline V gene lookup returns CDR1 ENHRY and CDR2 SYGVKD. V dropped 8 bases and J dropped 5; count of bases not matched to a gene: 6. The CDR3 length is 14 residues. CDR3 in amino acids: CAISPGQGAYGYTF. For the CDR3, the DNA is TGTGCCATCTCCCCGGGACAGGGGGCTTATGGCTACACCTTC.

The count of this clone is one. In DNA form, the CDR3 reads TGTGCCAGCAGAGGGGAACTAAATCAGCCCCAGCATTTT. Its protein product is CASRGELNQPQHF. The rearrangement links TRBV2 to TRBJ1-5; a weak D match, TRBD1 (5 bases). Looked up from germline, CDR1 is SNHLY and CDR2 is FYNNEI. V lost 6 bases and J lost 4, with 10 bases in between. There are 13 residues in the CDR3.

The V gene is TRBV12-3 or TRBV12-4, the J gene TRBJ1-1; the D is unclear. This CDR3 comprises 11 residues. The V and J ends lost 7 bases and 0 bases respectively, with 3 bases between them. CDR3 region: CASTVNTEAFF. The CDR3 DNA is TGTGCCAGCACGGTGAACACTGAAGCTTTCTTT.

CDR3 coding DNA: TGTGCTTCCCAGGACAGCTATAATTCACCCCTCCACTTT. Its protein product is CASQDSYNSPLHF. The V and J genes are TRBV12-5 and TRBJ1-6; possible D gene TRBD1, 6 bases. The CDR3 loop spans 13 amino acids. Trimming took 11 bases from V and 3 from J, leaving 11 bases between them. Germline V CDR1 and CDR2: LGHNT, FRNRAP.

The J gene is TRBJ2-7, the V gene TRBV7-8; TRBD1 aligns across 10 bases. With 6 bases clipped from V and 2 bases from J, the junction kept 4 bases outside the gene matches. CDR1 and CDR2 from the germline V gene are SGHVS and FQNEAQ. This CDR3 contains 14 residues. CDR3 sequence: CASRDRGKPYEQYF. Here the CDR3 DNA reads TGTGCCAGCAGGGACAGGGGGAAGCCCTACGAGCAGTACTTC.